This TCR beta chain emerged from a study of identical twins. Notes on this clonotype: What it recognizes is unknown.

Study-level points and caveats: An excess of low generation probability was shown by twin-shared out-of-frame alpha sequences. Memory repertoires lacked the insertion deficit that abundant cord blood beta clonotypes showed.

Carrying unique molecular identifiers, the cDNA also gained a universal primer site through template switching. TCRdb reprocessed the 5' RACE reads via MiXCR and lists one record per CDR3 protein. The data hold around 1.7 million distinct CDR3 sequences, with under 35% observed a single time. Sequencing was performed on cord blood. The receptor comes from a newborn girl in good health.

In DNA, the CDR3 is TGTGCCAGCACTCGACAGGGGGCAACTGAAGCTTTCTTT. Protein product: CASTRQGATEAFF. The chain links TRBV6-1 to TRBJ1-1; TRBD1 matches 10 bases. Germline loops: CDR1 MNHNS, CDR2 SASEGT. The CDR3 extends over 13 amino acids. With V trimmed by 7 bases and J by 5 bases, 4 bases remained unmatched.